What follows are 10 T cell receptor beta chains derived from one specimen sequenced in a study of blood T cell repertoires in COVID-19. The assay was immunoSEQ multiplex PCR, and TCRdb's table has in-frame clones only and misses some. The sample yields around 230,000 clones, 87% seen once. Sequenced: PBMCs or T cells enriched from blood (not recorded which). The origin of the receptors is a man aged 18 to 29 with acute COVID-19.

Here the CDR3 DNA reads TGCGCCAGCAGCCCGTGGAGGGTGATGAACACTGAAGCTTTCTTT. As protein: CASSPWRVMNTEAFF. This chain uses TRBV4-3 with TRBJ1-1; D ambiguous. The length of the CDR3 is 15 residues. The V gene lost 4 bases and the J gene lost 0 bases, with 12 bases spanning the gap. Germline V gene data show CDR1 as LGHNA and CDR2 as YSLEER.

This clone occurred a few times. V and J are TRBV7-9 and TRBJ2-1; 10 bases map to TRBD2. J was trimmed by 1 base and V by 1 base; bases with no gene match: 7. Germline V gene lookup returns CDR1 SEHNR and CDR2 FQNEAQ (reference sequence). CDR3 size: 18 residues. DNA of the CDR3: TGTGCCAGCAGCTTAGATTCATTAGCGGGAGGATCCTACAATGAGCAGTTCTTC. Its translation: CASSLDSLAGGSYNEQFF.

The gene calls are TRBV5-3 and TRBJ2-7, with TRBD1 matching over 10 bases. TRBV5-3 is given ORF status, its function remaining uncertain. With 6 bases clipped from V and 3 bases from J, the junction kept 6 bases outside the gene matches. The CDR3 is 14 amino acids. CDR3 bases: TGTGCCAGAATTTGGGACAGGGGCGGCTACGAGCAGTACTTC. This encodes CARIWDRGGYEQYF.

V is TRBV11-3 and J is TRBJ1-1, with D possibly being TRBD1 (5 bases). CDR1 and CDR2 (germline): SGHNT, YENEEA. The CDR3 contains 12 residues. V shed 1 base and J shed 8 bases, with 8 bases lying between them. The chain's CDR3 is CASSLGGQEAFF. DNA of the CDR3: TGTGCCAGCAGCTTAGGGGGCCAGGAAGCTTTCTTT.

The chain is built from TRBV25-1 and TRBJ1-2; 8 bases map to TRBD1. The CDR3 length is 15 residues. V shed 6 bases and J 3 bases; nucleotides not matched to a gene: 9. Germline V lookup: CDR1 MGHDK, CDR2 SYGVNS. CDR3 sequence: CASRGETGVDYGYTF. The CDR3 DNA follows: TGTGCCAGCAGAGGAGAGACAGGGGTGGACTATGGCTACACCTTC.

The CDR3 sequence: CASSSRLAGSYEQYF. The DNA for the CDR3 is TGCGCCAGCAGCTCCAGACTAGCGGGATCCTACGAGCAGTACTTC. This chain links TRBV5-1 with TRBJ2-7; TRBD2 matches 11 bases. Trimming cost V 3 bases and J 1 base; bases outside gene matches: 3. CDR3 length equals 15 residues. Germline V lookup: CDR1 SGHRS, CDR2 YFSETQ.

This chain links TRBV19 with TRBJ2-7, with D maybe TRBD1 (6 bases). The CDR3 totals 13 residues. Trimming removed 5 bases at V and 3 bases at J, with 11 bases between. The germline V gene encodes CDR1 LNHDA and CDR2 SQIVND (reference sequence). The CDR3 DNA reads as TGTGCCAGTAGTCCCGGGACACACTACGAGCAGTACTTC. This translates into CASSPGTHYEQYF.

The CDR3 nucleotides are TGTGCCAGCAGTCCCCGCAGGGTCTCCTACGAGCAGTACTTC. Its translation: CASSPRRVSYEQYF. The chain couples TRBV28 to TRBJ2-7, with D tentatively TRBD1 (5 bases). The CDR3 runs 14 residues. The germline gives CDR1 MDHEN, CDR2 SYDVKM. The V gene lost 5 bases and the J gene lost 0 bases, with 11 bases spanning the gap.

This chain uses TRBV5-1 with TRBJ1-2; D call uncertain. CDR1 and CDR2 (germline): SGHRS, YFSETQ. V was trimmed by 4 bases and J by 0 bases, leaving 7 bases between them. The CDR3 totals 13 residues. CDR3 in DNA: TGCGCCAGCAGCAGGGAGGCTAACTATGGCTACACCTTC. This sequence encodes CASSREANYGYTF.

V gene TRBV18 combines with J gene TRBJ2-3; a weak D match, TRBD1 (6 bases). V was pared by 5 bases and J by 4 bases, with 10 bases between. The CDR3 consists of 13 residues. Germline assignment: CDR1 KGHSH and CDR2 LQKENI. The CDR3 region has the DNA TGTGCCAGCTCAACAGGGACGGCAGATACGCAGTATTTT. Translation: CASSTGTADTQYF.